The clone carrying this T cell receptor (beta chain) was found a few times. Its antigen is currently unknown. This sample was taken from a study of T cells in localized non-small cell lung cancer. CDR3 length equals 15 residues. Germline CDR1 is SGHKS and CDR2 is YYEKEE (reference sequence). Trimming stripped 6 bases from V and 7 bases from J, with 19 bases between. The repertoire was sequenced with immunoSEQ multiplex PCR; TCRdb's copy has only in-frame clones and lacks some. The sample has approximately 83,000 clones; around nine tenths are singletons. Study results and limitations: In uninvolved adjacent lung, T cell clonality reached its highest value, exceeding tumor. Adjacent lung had a median roughly 60 of the 100 largest tumor clones. Patients showing higher blood T cell density tended to see longer overall survival.

Material: peripheral blood, obtained before any cancer treatment. The origin of this receptor is a woman aged 35-75 years with stage I squamous cell lung carcinoma. This sequence joins TRBV5-5 and TRBJ1-4; TRBD1 is a possible D gene (5 bases). The CDR3 bases are TGTGCCAGCACCCTACCGACAGAAGGGAGTGAAAAACTGTTTTTT. Translating it yields CASTLPTEGSEKLFF.